The 30 T cell receptor beta chains below all came from one sample that was sequenced in a study of cytomegalovirus exposure and HLA in healthy donors. 13 Jbeta primers and 60 Vbeta primers were used for the PCR. TCRdb keeps only in-frame clones here, not all; method: immunoSEQ multiplex PCR. Among a few hundred thousand clones listed, over 60% were seen once. Sequencing was done on a sample of PBMCs. These receptors were taken from a man in his forties or fifties in good health and CMV-seronegative.

Comments on this clone: The same CDR3 can be traced to other DNA sequences in this sample. V is TRBV19 and J is TRBJ2-5; 10 bases fit TRBD1. This CDR3 has 14 residues. The V gene's germline CDR1 is LNHDA and CDR2 SQIVND (reference sequence). The ends lost 5 bases at V and 7 bases at J; junction bases unmatched: 7. The CDR3 protein is CASSAGQGSGTQYF. The CDR3 DNA reads TGTGCCAGTAGTGCGGGACAGGGGAGTGGGACCCAGTACTTC.

This clone was counted between two and nine times. The chain links TRBV27 to TRBJ2-5; 9 bases align to TRBD1. Germline V gene data show CDR1 as MNHEY and CDR2 as SMNVEV (reference sequence). This CDR3 is 16 amino acids long. Losses at the gene ends were 4 bases for V and 6 bases for J; bases not matched to a gene: 12. The CDR3 loop is CASSSWDRALGKTQYF. The CDR3 region has the DNA TGTGCCAGCAGTTCCTGGGACAGGGCTTTAGGGAAGACCCAGTACTTC.

The chain uses TRBV19 and TRBJ1-1, with D uncertain. The germline gives CDR1 LNHDA, CDR2 SQIVND (reference sequence). Trimming cost V 3 bases and J 3 bases, with 11 bases left between them. The CDR3 runs 14 residues. This CDR3 is CASSIARLDTEAFF. The CDR3 DNA reads TGTGCCAGTAGTATTGCCAGGTTAGACACTGAAGCTTTCTTT.

The sample holds one count of this clone. The chain is built from TRBV5-6 and TRBJ2-3; 8 bases match TRBD1. The V gene end was trimmed by 4 bases and the J gene end by 6 bases; junction bases not matched to a gene: 4. CDR3 length: 13 amino acids. Germline V gene lookup returns CDR1 SGHDT and CDR2 YYEEEE. CDR3 sequence reads: CASSQGAGDTQYF. The CDR3 DNA reads TGTGCCAGCAGCCAGGGGGCAGGGGATACGCAGTATTTT. The complete variable domain, with remaining parts taken from reference TRBV5-6 and TRBJ2-3, reads DAGVTQSPTHLIKTRGQQVTLRCSPKSGHDTVSWYQQALGQGPQFIFQYYEEEERQRGNFPDRFSGHQFPNYSSELNVNALLLGDSALYLCASSQGAGDTQYFGPGTRLTVL.

V gene TRBV5-6 combines with J gene TRBJ1-1; 7 nucleotides align to TRBD1. With V trimmed by 4 bases and J by 6 bases, 3 bases remained unmatched. The CDR3 loop spans 12 amino acids. Germline V gene data show CDR1 as SGHDT and CDR2 as YYEEEE. For the CDR3, the DNA is TGTGCCAGCAGCGAAACAGGGGCTGAAGCTTTCTTT. Encoded protein: CASSETGAEAFF.

The chain combines TRBV6-1 with TRBJ2-5; possibly TRBD2 for D (7 bases). The CDR3 spans 14 residues. V dropped 7 bases and J dropped 1 base, with 13 bases sitting between them. Germline loops: CDR1 MNHNS, CDR2 SASEGT. The CDR3 sequence: CASMGGGAQETQYF. The CDR3 coding sequence is TGTGCCAGCATGGGAGGGGGGGCCCAAGAGACCCAGTACTTC.

J is TRBJ1-1 and V is TRBV9; D is perhaps TRBD1 (5 bases). CDR3 size: 15 residues. Trimming shortened V by 4 bases and J by 1 base, and 14 bases separated the two germline ends. Germline V lookup: CDR1 SGDLS, CDR2 YYNGEE. The CDR3 DNA reads as TGTGCCAGCAGCTCAGATTGGGGCGCGAACACTGAAGCTTTCTTT. As protein: CASSSDWGANTEAFF.

This clone was seen a single time. The chain joins TRBV20-1 to TRBJ2-1; tentatively, D is TRBD1 (5 bases). CDR3 length: 11 amino acids. Germline-derived CDR1 and CDR2 are DFQATT and SNEGSKA (reference sequence). V was pared by 2 bases and J by 6 bases, with 5 bases between. For the CDR3, the DNA is TGCAGTGCTAGAAGGGGCAATGAGCAGTTCTTC. It yields the protein CSARRGNEQFF.

The rearrangement uses TRBV2 and TRBJ1-5, with D possibly TRBD1 on 6 matching bases. With 1 base removed from V and 7 bases from J, the gap between germline ends came to 14 bases. Germline CDR1 and CDR2: SNHLY and FYNNEI. The CDR3 runs 15 residues. CDR3 nucleotide sequence: TGTGCCAGCAGTGAAGTAAGGGGGACGAGGCAGCCCCAGCATTTT. Translation gives CASSEVRGTRQPQHF.

The V call is TRBV27, the J call TRBJ1-2; 9 bases fit TRBD1. After removal of 2 bases from V and 4 bases from J, the junction contained 14 bases not matched to a gene. The CDR3 contains 18 residues. CDR1 is MNHEY, CDR2 SMNVEV, per germline (reference sequence). The CDR3 region is CASSLRATGGAGAYGYTF. In DNA, the CDR3 is TGTGCCAGCAGTTTAAGGGCCACAGGGGGCGCAGGGGCCTATGGCTACACCTTC.

This clone turned up a few times. The CDR3 nucleotides are TGTGCCAGCAGTCCCTCCTCGACACGAATCTACGAGCAGTACTTC. This sequence encodes CASSPSSTRIYEQYF. The V gene is TRBV27, the J gene TRBJ2-7; D remains unclear. CDR3 size: 15 residues. Germline values: CDR1 MNHEY, CDR2 SMNVEV (reference sequence). With 5 bases removed from V and 3 bases from J, the gap between germline ends came to 17 bases.

This chain joins TRBV19 and TRBJ2-2; 8 nucleotides match TRBD1. Per germline, CDR1 LNHDA and CDR2 SQIVND (reference sequence). CDR3 size: 15 residues. The V segment lost 4 bases and the J segment 3 bases; nucleotides outside the gene matches: 4. The CDR3, as DNA: TGTGCCAGTAGTAGGGGACAGGTCGACACCGGGGAGCTGTTTTTT. It is translated as CASSRGQVDTGELFF. Filled out from reference TRBV19 and TRBJ2-2, the complete variable domain reads DGGITQSPKYLFRKEGQNVTLSCEQNLNHDAMYWYRQDPGQGLRLIYYSQIVNDFQKGDIAEGYSVSREKKESFPLTVTSAQKNPTAFYLCASSRGQVDTGELFFGEGSRLTVL.

This chain connects TRBV6-5 to TRBJ1-2; no clear D. The CDR3 has 13 amino acids. Germline CDR1 is MNHEY and CDR2 is SVGAGI. The V end was cut by 6 bases, the J end by 1 base, with 9 bases between. This chain's CDR3 is CASSGAGNYGYTF. In nucleotides, the CDR3 is TGTGCCAGCAGCGGTGCGGGTAACTATGGCTACACCTTC.

This clone has only one observation. V is TRBV2 and J is TRBJ1-2, with TRBD1 as a possible D gene (6 bases). Germline assignment: CDR1 SNHLY and CDR2 FYNNEI. V lost 10 bases and J 4 bases, leaving 19 bases between the germline ends. The CDR3 length is 14 residues. The CDR3: CATLKEPGAYGYTF. Here the CDR3 DNA reads TGTGCCACCCTAAAAGAGCCAGGGGCCTATGGCTACACCTTC.

The V call is TRBV27, the J call TRBJ2-5; 8 positions match TRBD2. Losses at the gene ends were 1 base for V and 1 base for J; bases not matched to a gene: 2. The CDR3 has 15 residues. The germline gives CDR1 MNHEY, CDR2 SMNVEV (reference sequence). The CDR3 DNA reads as TGTGCCAGCAGTTTATATACTAGCGGCCAAGAGACCCAGTACTTC. It is translated as CASSLYTSGQETQYF.

CDR3 amino acids: CASSVGQGNTGELFF. The DNA for the CDR3 is TGTGCCAGCAGTGTGGGACAGGGAAACACCGGGGAGCTGTTTTTT. V is TRBV6-4 and J is TRBJ2-2, with TRBD1 matching 9 bases. V gave up 4 bases and J gave up 2 bases; unmatched junction bases: 2. The CDR3 runs to 15 residues. In germline, CDR1 is MRHNA, CDR2 SNTAGT.

The J gene is TRBJ2-3, the V gene TRBV11-2, with D perhaps matching TRBD2 (5 bases). The CDR3 consists of 14 residues. Deletions cut 1 base from V and 2 bases from J, with 7 bases between. Germline V lookup: CDR1 SGHAT, CDR2 FQNNGV. The CDR3, as DNA: TGTGCCAGCAGCTTAGCGGGGAACACAGATACGCAGTATTTT. The encoded protein is CASSLAGNTDTQYF.

The chain combines TRBV10-3 with TRBJ1-5, with D possibly matching TRBD1 (5 bases). The V gene lost 11 bases and the J gene lost 0 bases, with 14 bases spanning the gap. Germline assignment: CDR1 ENHRY and CDR2 SYGVKD. The CDR3 length is 14 residues. In nucleotides, the CDR3 is TGTGCCTCTAAGGCGGGGACTAGCAATCAGCCCCAGCATTTT. This codes for CASKAGTSNQPQHF.

The CDR3 spells CASSQDWGGTNTDTQYF. In nucleotides, the CDR3 is TGCGCCAGCAGCCAAGACTGGGGGGGTACAAACACAGATACGCAGTATTTT. The gene calls are TRBV4-3 and TRBJ2-3, with 7 bases that match TRBD2. Germline lookup yields CDR1 LGHNA and CDR2 YSLEER. This CDR3 region has 17 residues. J gave up 2 bases and V 0 bases, and 8 bases lay outside the gene matches.

CDR3 region: CASSLEPGTYEQYF. CDR3 bases: TGTGCCAGCAGCTTAGAGCCGGGGACCTACGAGCAGTACTTC. This chain connects TRBV7-6 to TRBJ2-7; D may be TRBD2 (5 bases). Germline assignment: CDR1 SGHVS and CDR2 FNYEAQ. Trimming cost V 1 base and J 2 bases, with 9 bases left between them. The CDR3 is 14 residues long.

The chain has TRBV20-1 and TRBJ1-1, with TRBD1 identical over 7 bases. The CDR3 is made up of 11 amino acids. Losses at the gene ends were 1 base for V and 11 bases for J; bases not matched to a gene: 4. Germline CDR1 reads DFQATT; CDR2 reads SNEGSKA (reference sequence). This chain's CDR3 is CSARGEGAAFF. The CDR3 nucleotides read TGCAGTGCTAGAGGAGAGGGGGCCGCTTTCTTT.

The genes are TRBV9 and TRBJ2-7; TRBD1 might be the D (6 bases). Trimming pared 2 bases from V and 0 bases from J, leaving 12 bases between. Looked up from germline, CDR1 is SGDLS and CDR2 is YYNGEE. The CDR3 runs 15 residues. The CDR3 sequence is CASSVQTGGSYEQYF. The DNA for the CDR3 is TGTGCCAGCAGCGTTCAGACAGGAGGCTCCTACGAGCAGTACTTC.

The V call is TRBV5-1, the J call TRBJ2-1; TRBD2 matches 9 bases. CDR3 size: 16 residues. Germline loops: CDR1 SGHRS, CDR2 YFSETQ. V lost 4 bases and J lost 4; bases outside the gene matches: 9. The CDR3 sequence is CASSKDGLANYNEQFF. The CDR3 DNA sequence: TGCGCCAGCAGCAAAGACGGACTAGCGAATTACAATGAGCAGTTCTTC.

The table lists this clone with a count of one. This rearrangement joins TRBV4-1 to TRBJ1-2; D unresolved. Germline V gene data show CDR1 as MGHRA and CDR2 as YSYEKL. The CDR3 totals 13 residues. V lost 0 bases and J lost 8, with 10 bases in between. CDR3 nucleotide sequence: TGCGCCAGCAGCCAAGAACGCAGTGAAGGCTACACCTTC. Translation gives CASSQERSEGYTF.

This clone was detected a few times. The V gene is TRBV9, the J gene TRBJ1-1, with D tentatively TRBD1 (5 bases). The V gene lost 2 bases and the J gene lost 5 bases, with 13 bases spanning the gap. This CDR3 is 14 amino acids long. From germline, CDR1 is SGDLS and CDR2 YYNGEE. The CDR3 region is CASSVTWGGTEAFF. The CDR3 DNA is TGTGCCAGCAGCGTGACATGGGGGGGAACTGAAGCTTTCTTT. Based on the CDR3 plus reference TRBV9 and TRBJ1-1, the full variable domain is DSGVTQTPKHLITATGQRVTLRCSPRSGDLSVYWYQQSLDQGLQFLIQYYNGEERAKGNILERFSAQQFPDLHSELNLSSLELGDSALYFCASSVTWGGTEAFFGQGTRLTVV.

This clone was observed a single time. V is TRBV5-1 and J is TRBJ1-4, with a weak D call TRBD1 (5 bases). The V gene lost 2 bases and the J gene lost 8 bases, with 16 bases spanning the gap. The CDR3 length is 15 residues. The germline V gene encodes CDR1 SGHRS and CDR2 YFSETQ. In DNA, the CDR3 is TGCGCCAGCAGCTTATCCCAGGGTTTCCGGGAAAAACTGTTTTTT. The encoded protein is CASSLSQGFREKLFF. The full variable domain, completed using reference TRBV5-1 and TRBJ1-4, is KAGVTQTPRYLIKTRGQQVTLSCSPISGHRSVSWYQQTPGQGLQFLFEYFSETQRNKGNFPGRFSGRQFSNSRSEMNVSTLELGDSALYLCASSLSQGFREKLFFGSGTQLSVL.

The V and J genes are TRBV5-1 and TRBJ1-1, with D hard to call. Germline V lookup: CDR1 SGHRS, CDR2 YFSETQ. The CDR3 sequence is 14 residues long. Deletions cut 2 bases from V and 0 bases from J, with 8 bases between. Written as DNA, the CDR3 is TGCGCCAGCAGCTTACTGACATTGAACACTGAAGCTTTCTTT. As protein: CASSLLTLNTEAFF.

V usage is TRBV19 and J usage is TRBJ2-7; TRBD1 might be the D (6 bases). V lost 4 bases and J lost 7, with 20 bases in between. This CDR3 has 15 residues. Germline V CDR1 and CDR2: LNHDA, SQIVND (reference sequence). In DNA, the CDR3 is TGTGCCAGTAGTAACTTCGGGACATCAAGGGGTGAGCAGTACTTC. Its protein is CASSNFGTSRGEQYF.

This chain joins TRBV12-5 and TRBJ2-7; 8 nucleotides agree with TRBD1. Germline V gene data show CDR1 as LGHNT and CDR2 as FRNRAP. After removal of 6 bases from V and 5 bases from J, the junction contained 3 bases not matched to a gene. The CDR3 is made up of 12 amino acids. DNA of the CDR3: TGTGCTAGTGGGGACAGGGAGGACGAGCAGTACTTC. The encoded protein is CASGDREDEQYF.

V gene TRBV5-8 combines with J gene TRBJ2-5, with TRBD1 matching over 7 bases. The J call is uncertain, as TRBJ2-7 better fits the DNA end. The length of the CDR3 is 16 residues. From germline, CDR1 is SGHTS and CDR2 YDEGEE. Here the CDR3 reads CASSLEGGSSSYEQYF. The CDR3 nucleotides are TGTGCCAGCAGCTTGGAAGGGGGCTCAAGCTCCTACGAGCAGTACTTC.